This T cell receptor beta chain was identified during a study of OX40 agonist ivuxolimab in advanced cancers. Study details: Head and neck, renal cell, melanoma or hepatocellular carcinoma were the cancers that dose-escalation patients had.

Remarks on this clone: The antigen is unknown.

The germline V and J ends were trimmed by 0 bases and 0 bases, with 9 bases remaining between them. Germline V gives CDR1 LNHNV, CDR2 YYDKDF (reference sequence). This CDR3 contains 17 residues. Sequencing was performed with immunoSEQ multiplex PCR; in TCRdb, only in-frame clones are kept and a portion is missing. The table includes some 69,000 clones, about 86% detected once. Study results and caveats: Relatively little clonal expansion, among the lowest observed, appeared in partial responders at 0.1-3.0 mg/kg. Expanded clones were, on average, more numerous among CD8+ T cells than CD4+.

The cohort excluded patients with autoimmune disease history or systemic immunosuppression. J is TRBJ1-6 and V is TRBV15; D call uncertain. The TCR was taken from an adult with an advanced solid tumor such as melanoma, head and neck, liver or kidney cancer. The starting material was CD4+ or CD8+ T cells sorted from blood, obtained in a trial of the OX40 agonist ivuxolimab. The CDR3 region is CATSRDHPGSYNSPLHF. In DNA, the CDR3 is TGTGCCACCAGCAGAGATCATCCGGGCTCCTATAATTCACCCCTCCACTTT.